These 32 T cell receptor beta chains share one sample of origin, sequenced in a study of blood T cell repertoires in COVID-19. This table comes from immunoSEQ multiplex PCR, and its TCRdb copy is limited to in-frame clones, with some not included. The table has more than 200,000 clones, 82% seen once. The material sequenced was peripheral blood. Every receptor here comes from a woman over 75 with COVID-19, enrolled during active disease.

The CDR3 DNA sequence: TGCAGCGTTGAGATCCACAGCTCTGGAAACACCATATATTTT. Translating gives CSVEIHSSGNTIYF. The V gene is TRBV29-1, the J gene TRBJ1-3; D remains ambiguous. CDR1 is SQVTM and CDR2 is ANQGSEA in the germline V gene. The CDR3 loop spans 14 amino acids. V was trimmed by 3 bases and J by 0 bases, leaving 9 bases between them.

The gene calls are TRBV27 and TRBJ1-4; 9 bases fit TRBD1. Trimming removed 5 bases from V and 11 bases from J; junction bases left unmatched: 12. Per the germline V gene, CDR1 is MNHEY and CDR2 is SMNVEV (reference sequence). This CDR3 region has 15 residues. The CDR3 spells CASSPLNRGPNKLFF. In DNA form, the CDR3 reads TGTGCCAGCAGTCCCTTGAACAGGGGGCCAAACAAACTGTTTTTT. Drawing the rest from reference TRBV27 and TRBJ1-4, the complete variable domain is EAQVTQNPRYLITVTGKKLTVTCSQNMNHEYMSWYRQDPGLGLRQIYYSMNVEVTDKGDVPEGYKVSRKEKRNFPLILESPSPNQTSLYFCASSPLNRGPNKLFFGSGTQLSVL.

This rearrangement joins TRBV28 to TRBJ1-1; D is unclear. Germline V gene data show CDR1 as MDHEN and CDR2 as SYDVKM. This CDR3 region has 10 residues. The V end lost 11 bases, the J end lost 8 bases, and 12 bases lay between the germline ends. This CDR3 reads CAVLGMEAFF. CDR3 bases: TGTGCCGTCCTAGGCATGGAAGCTTTCTTT.

This sequence joins TRBV29-1 and TRBJ2-5, with unresolved D. The V end lost 4 bases, the J end lost 4 bases, and 13 bases lay between the germline ends. The CDR3 runs to 13 residues. Germline lookup yields CDR1 SQVTM and CDR2 ANQGSEA. CDR3 bases: TGCAGCGTTGGAGCCACCCACCTAGAGACCCAGTACTTC. Translation: CSVGATHLETQYF.

V gene TRBV28 combines with J gene TRBJ1-4, with TRBD1 as a possible D gene (5 bases). With 10 bases removed from V and 8 bases from J, the gap between germline ends came to 17 bases. Germline V gives CDR1 MDHEN, CDR2 SYDVKM. CDR3 length equals 13 residues. CDR3 in DNA: TGTGCCACCCTCAGGGTTTTGGGCGAAAAACTGTTTTTT. Its translation is CATLRVLGEKLFF.

This clone showed up just a few times. V usage is TRBV5-5 and J usage is TRBJ1-4; D gene unclear. The CDR3 is made up of 16 amino acids. Germline assignment: CDR1 SGHKS and CDR2 YYEKEE (reference sequence). V lost 3 bases to trimming and J lost 6 bases, with 18 bases between them. The CDR3 sequence is CASSSSLSGRHEKLFF. DNA for the CDR3: TGTGCCAGCAGCTCCTCTTTGTCAGGTCGGCATGAAAAACTGTTTTTT.

The chain joins TRBV28 to TRBJ1-1; D gene ambiguous. This CDR3 spans 15 amino acids. Germline-derived CDR1 and CDR2 are MDHEN and SYDVKM. CDR3: CSPILLKGCGTEAFF. The CDR3 nucleotides are TGTTCGCCGATACTACTAAAAGGATGTGGGACTGAAGCTTTCTTT.

The chain recombines TRBV7-2 with TRBJ1-4; D gene ambiguous. The CDR3 extends over 15 amino acids. Germline CDR1 SGHTA, CDR2 FQGNSA. V was cut by 5 bases and J by 12 bases, with 22 bases left in between. The CDR3 is CASSLTRGTRMELFF. The CDR3, as DNA: TGTGCCAGCAGCCTCACACGTGGTACCCGAATGGAACTGTTTTTT.

The V and J genes are TRBV20-1 and TRBJ1-5, with TRBD1 as a possible D gene (6 bases). V shed 3 bases and J shed 10 bases, with 16 bases lying between them. The length of the CDR3 is 13 residues. Per germline, CDR1 DFQATT and CDR2 SNEGSKA (reference sequence). The CDR3, as DNA: TGCAGTGCTAGTAGACAGACGGGACAACCCCAGCATTTT. Residues: CSASRQTGQPQHF.

V gene TRBV5-1 combines with J gene TRBJ1-2, with D hard to call. Per the germline V gene, CDR1 is SGHRS and CDR2 is YFSETQ. The CDR3 length is 15 residues. Between the trimmed V and J ends, which lost 0 bases and 2 bases, there was a span of 11 bases. CDR3 sequence reads: CASSLAAGVNYGYTF. The CDR3, as DNA: TGCGCCAGCAGCTTGGCGGCAGGTGTGAACTATGGCTACACCTTC.

The V and J genes are TRBV5-5 and TRBJ1-1, with 9 bases lining up with TRBD1. The germline V gene has CDR1 SGHKS and CDR2 YYEKEE (reference sequence). V was pared by 3 bases and J by 3 bases, with 6 bases of the junction left unmatched. CDR3 length equals 15 residues. CDR3 region: CASSWRTGADTEAFF. CDR3 nucleotides: TGTGCCAGCAGCTGGCGGACAGGGGCGGACACTGAAGCTTTCTTT.

This clone was seen only a few times. The chain carries TRBV11-2 and TRBJ1-1; D is ambiguous. This CDR3 spans 12 amino acids. V shed 5 bases and J shed 11 bases, with 15 bases lying between them. Germline CDR1 reads SGHAT; CDR2 reads FQNNGV. This CDR3 reads CASSLVSSVAFF. CDR3 coding DNA: TGTGCCAGCAGCCTAGTGTCGAGCGTGGCTTTCTTT.

The V and J genes are TRBV5-6 and TRBJ1-2, with D possibly matching TRBD1 (6 bases). V was shortened by 0 bases and J by 3 bases, with 12 bases between the two germline ends. This CDR3 contains 15 residues. The germline V gene encodes CDR1 SGHDT and CDR2 YYEEEE. The CDR3: CASSLAGGGDYGYTF. In DNA, the CDR3 is TGTGCCAGCAGCTTGGCGGGGGGCGGGGACTATGGCTACACCTTC. The entire variable domain, with the rest obtained from reference TRBV5-6 and TRBJ1-2, is as follows: DAGVTQSPTHLIKTRGQQVTLRCSPKSGHDTVSWYQQALGQGPQFIFQYYEEEERQRGNFPDRFSGHQFPNYSSELNVNALLLGDSALYLCASSLAGGGDYGYTFGSGTRLTVV.

V is TRBV19 and J is TRBJ2-7; 7 bases line up with TRBD1. Germline V gene data show CDR1 as LNHDA and CDR2 as SQIVND (reference sequence). CDR3 length equals 13 residues. V shed 9 bases and J 0 bases; nucleotides not matched to a gene: 5. The CDR3 sequence: CASRGQSSYEQYF. The CDR3, as DNA: TGTGCCAGCAGGGGACAGAGCTCCTACGAGCAGTACTTC.

V is TRBV20-1 and J is TRBJ1-1; D gene unclear. This CDR3 is 11 amino acids long. Germline-derived CDR1 and CDR2 are DFQATT and SNEGSKA (reference sequence). V lost 4 bases and J lost 7, with 10 bases in between. The CDR3 region is CSATRRDEAFF. CDR3 sequence (DNA): TGCAGTGCTACCCGCCGGGATGAAGCTTTCTTT.

J is TRBJ2-1 and V is TRBV4-1; 10 nucleotides line up with TRBD2. J was trimmed by 6 bases and V by 3 bases; bases with no gene match: 5. Per germline, CDR1 MGHRA and CDR2 YSYEKL. The CDR3 runs 15 residues. The CDR3 spells CASSQLAGVINEQFF. The CDR3 DNA sequence: TGCGCCAGCAGCCAGCTAGCGGGGGTCATCAATGAGCAGTTCTTC.

The chain carries TRBV19 and TRBJ1-1; TRBD1 aligns across 9 bases. CDR3 length: 18 amino acids. Trimming at V came to 5 bases and at J to 3 bases, leaving 16 bases not matched to a gene. Germline CDR1 LNHDA, CDR2 SQIVND (reference sequence). The CDR3 sequence: CASSRDRVRWGGDTEAFF. DNA for the CDR3: TGTGCCAGTAGTCGGGACAGGGTAAGGTGGGGTGGAGACACTGAAGCTTTCTTT.

V usage is TRBV14 and J usage is TRBJ1-4, with 7 bases fitting TRBD1. Per germline, CDR1 SGHDN and CDR2 FVKESK. The ends lost 3 bases at V and 7 bases at J; junction bases unmatched: 8. The CDR3 runs 15 residues. The CDR3 sequence is CASSHLGTDREKLFF. CDR3 DNA sequence: TGTGCCAGCAGCCACCTCGGGACAGACCGTGAAAAACTGTTTTTT.

The gene calls are TRBV6-5 and TRBJ1-4, with 7 bases that match TRBD1. CDR3 size: 13 residues. Germline V gives CDR1 MNHEY, CDR2 SVGAGI. Unmatched junction bases numbered 9, after V lost 9 bases and J lost 8 bases. Here the CDR3 reads CASTGALREKLFF. The CDR3 nucleotides are TGTGCCAGTACAGGGGCTTTGAGAGAAAAACTGTTTTTT.

For the CDR3, the DNA is TGTGCCACCAGTGGGACAGGAAGGATGAATGAGCAGTTCTTC. It codes for CATSGTGRMNEQFF. The rearrangement links TRBV24-1 to TRBJ2-1; 7 nucleotides agree with TRBD1. V lost 5 bases and J lost 7; bases outside the gene matches: 7. Germline loops: CDR1 KGHDR, CDR2 SFDVKD. The CDR3 covers 14 residues.

The chain combines TRBV6-5 with TRBJ2-1; 7 nucleotides align to TRBD2. The CDR3 sequence is 16 residues long. Germline V gives CDR1 MNHEY, CDR2 SVGAGI. V dropped 2 bases and J dropped 2; count of bases not matched to a gene: 6. The CDR3 protein is CASSYQISGAYNEQFF. The CDR3 DNA sequence: TGTGCCAGCAGTTACCAAATAAGCGGGGCCTACAATGAGCAGTTCTTC.

For the CDR3, the DNA is TGTGCCAGCATTCCCGGAGGGCCTGAACAGCCCCAGCATTTT. Its translation: CASIPGGPEQPQHF. The rearrangement links TRBV28 to TRBJ1-5; D is unresolved. The germline V gene encodes CDR1 MDHEN and CDR2 SYDVKM. CDR3 length: 14 amino acids. V gave up 7 bases and J gave up 7 bases, with 17 bases separating them.

The rearrangement links TRBV19 to TRBJ2-7; D unclear. The CDR3 sequence is 13 residues long. The V end lost 5 bases, the J end lost 4 bases, and 12 bases lay between the germline ends. CDR1 LNHDA and CDR2 SQIVND come from the germline V gene (reference sequence). CDR3 loop: CASSVVFGYEQYF. The CDR3 DNA follows: TGTGCCAGTAGTGTTGTCTTCGGGTACGAGCAGTACTTC. Drawing the rest from reference TRBV19 and TRBJ2-7, the complete variable domain is DGGITQSPKYLFRKEGQNVTLSCEQNLNHDAMYWYRQDPGQGLRLIYYSQIVNDFQKGDIAEGYSVSREKKESFPLTVTSAQKNPTAFYLCASSVVFGYEQYFGPGTRLTVT.

This chain uses TRBV7-2 with TRBJ2-5, with unresolved D. V was cut by 3 bases and J by 4 bases, with 6 bases left in between. The germline CDR1 and CDR2 sequences are SGHTA and FQGNSA. The CDR3 spans 12 residues. CDR3 amino acids: CASSFLLETQYF. The CDR3 DNA reads as TGTGCCAGCAGCTTCCTGTTAGAGACCCAGTACTTC.

This rearrangement joins TRBV30 to TRBJ2-1; 12 nucleotides align to TRBD1. V gave up 3 bases and J gave up 4 bases; unmatched junction bases: 1. CDR1 and CDR2 (germline): GTSNPN, SVGIG (reference sequence). This CDR3 comprises 14 residues. CDR3 bases: TGTGCCTGGAGGGGACAGGGGGCTTACAATGAGCAGTTCTTC. Translating it yields CAWRGQGAYNEQFF.

The rearrangement uses TRBV30 and TRBJ2-2; 8 bases are a match to TRBD2. CDR1 GTSNPN and CDR2 SVGIG come from the germline V gene (reference sequence). There are 14 residues in the CDR3. V shed 3 bases, J shed 4 bases, and the junction held 4 bases outside the gene matches. In DNA form, the CDR3 reads TGTGCCTGGAGCCACGGGGGGGGCACCGGGGAGCTGTTTTTT. This gives the protein CAWSHGGGTGELFF.

This clone appeared a few times. The chain joins TRBV5-6 to TRBJ2-5; 7 nucleotides agree with TRBD1. V lost 8 bases, J lost 4 bases, and 11 bases stayed unmatched. CDR1 is SGHDT, CDR2 YYEEEE, per germline. The CDR3 is 14 amino acids. CDR3 nucleotide sequence: TGTGCCAGTAGGGGGCAGGGTAAGGGAGAGACCCAGTACTTC. Residues: CASRGQGKGETQYF.

CDR3 DNA sequence: TGCGCCAGCAGCCAAGCGTATGAAGCTTTCTTT. It specifies CASSQAYEAFF. The chain joins TRBV4-1 to TRBJ1-1; D gene ambiguous. Trimming removed 1 base from V and 7 bases from J, with 4 bases in between. The CDR3 length is 11 residues. Germline V gives CDR1 MGHRA, CDR2 YSYEKL.

The V gene is TRBV2, the J gene TRBJ2-7, with 10 bases fitting TRBD2. The CDR3 loop spans 13 amino acids. The trim removed 6 bases at V and 4 bases at J, leaving 3 bases unmatched. Germline CDR1 is SNHLY and CDR2 is FYNNEI. The CDR3 reads CASRPGLAYEQYF. As DNA, the CDR3 is TGTGCCAGCAGGCCGGGACTAGCGTACGAGCAGTACTTC.

The rearrangement joins TRBV5-6 to TRBJ2-3, with 7 nucleotides matching TRBD2. This CDR3 is built from 15 residues. V was pared by 1 base and J by 1 base, with 3 bases of the junction left unmatched. The germline CDR1 and CDR2 sequences are SGHDT and YYEEEE. CDR3 nucleotides: TGTGCCAGCAGCTTGTCAGCGGGGCGCACAGATACGCAGTATTTT. Protein product: CASSLSAGRTDTQYF.

The chain couples TRBV27 to TRBJ2-1; 15 positions agree with TRBD2. CDR1 and CDR2 (germline): MNHEY, SMNVEV (reference sequence). V gave up 6 bases and J gave up 0 bases; unmatched junction bases: 12. The CDR3 runs to 20 residues. The CDR3 spells CASRRPRTSGRVPSYNEQFF. The CDR3 bases are TGTGCCAGCAGGAGACCTCGGACTAGCGGGAGGGTACCCTCCTACAATGAGCAGTTCTTC.

This clone was seen only a few times. The gene calls are TRBV28 and TRBJ1-1, with a weak D call TRBD1 (6 bases). The CDR3 extends over 14 amino acids. Deletions cut 2 bases from V and 5 bases from J, with 12 bases between. The germline gives CDR1 MDHEN, CDR2 SYDVKM. CDR3 residues: CASSLKVRGTEAFF. CDR3 in DNA: TGTGCCAGCAGTTTAAAAGTCAGGGGTACTGAAGCTTTCTTT.